The 30 T cell receptor beta chains below come from one sample, sequenced in a study of CD8+ T cells in alopecia areata. Reverse transcribed after extraction, RNA yielded cDNA as the sequencing template. The protocol was immunoSEQ multiplex PCR, while the TCRdb copy is restricted to in-frame clones and leaves out a portion. The table shows 170,000 or so clones, with around 50% occurring only once. This sample comprised CD4+ T cells sorted from blood, obtained at week 0. The receptor source for this set is a human donor with alopecia areata.

V and J are TRBV29-1 and TRBJ1-1; 8 bases line up with TRBD1. The germline gives CDR1 SQVTM, CDR2 ANQGSEA. The CDR3 spans 12 residues. With V trimmed by 4 bases and J by 6 bases, 4 bases remained unmatched. CDR3 nucleotide sequence: TGCAGCGTTGGCCTGGACAGGGCTGAAGCTTTCTTT. Its translation is CSVGLDRAEAFF.

There are a few counts of this clone. The CDR3, as DNA: TGTGCCAGCAGATACGGAGATTATGGCTACACCTTC. Translated, it gives CASRYGDYGYTF. J is TRBJ1-2 and V is TRBV6-5; no reliable D call. Trimming removed 6 bases at V and 5 bases at J, with 10 bases between. The CDR3 sequence is 12 residues long. The V gene's germline CDR1 is MNHEY and CDR2 SVGAGI.

This clone was recorded once. The chain links TRBV7-2 to TRBJ2-6; D gene uncertain. The CDR3 has 15 residues. V lost 7 bases to trimming and J lost 0 bases, with 10 bases between them. The V gene's germline CDR1 is SGHTA and CDR2 FQGNSA. In DNA, the CDR3 is TGTGCCAGCATGGTCACCTCCTCTGGGGCCAACGTCCTGACTTTC. It yields the protein CASMVTSSGANVLTF.

J is TRBJ2-5 and V is TRBV4-2; TRBD2 aligns across 11 bases. Looked up from germline, CDR1 is LGHNA and CDR2 is YNFKEQ. J was trimmed by 4 bases and V by 1 base; bases with no gene match: 8. The CDR3 length is 17 residues. CDR3: CASSQGGSGGALETQYF. The DNA for the CDR3 is TGTGCCAGCAGCCAAGGTGGTAGCGGGGGGGCCCTAGAGACCCAGTACTTC.

The chain recombines TRBV6-5 with TRBJ1-5; TRBD1 aligns across 11 bases. Germline V gene sequence: CDR1 MNHEY, CDR2 SVGAGI. V gave up 8 bases and J gave up 7 bases; unmatched junction bases: 1. This CDR3 spans 12 amino acids. The CDR3 region has the DNA TGTGCCAGCGGGACAGGGGGGCAGCCCCAGCATTTT. Translation: CASGTGGQPQHF.

About this clone: The sample has other DNA sequences that encode this CDR3 too. The chain's CDR3 is CSVEGRFQETQYF. DNA of the CDR3: TGCAGCGTTGAAGGACGGTTCCAAGAGACCCAGTACTTC. V gene TRBV29-1 combines with J gene TRBJ2-5; D is unresolved. Between the trimmed V and J ends, which lost 1 base and 1 base, there was a span of 7 bases. CDR3 length equals 13 residues. Looked up from germline, CDR1 is SQVTM and CDR2 is ANQGSEA. The variable domain in full, completed from reference TRBV29-1 and TRBJ2-5, reads SAVISQKPSRDICQRGTSLTIQCQVDSQVTMMFWYRQQPGQSLTLIATANQGSEATYESGFVIDKFPISRPNLTFSTLTVSNMSPEDSSIYLCSVEGRFQETQYFGPGTRLLVL.

The V call is TRBV29-1, the J call TRBJ2-2, with D tentatively TRBD1 (5 bases). V lost 2 bases, J lost 6 bases, and 13 bases lay in between. CDR3 size: 14 residues. CDR1 and CDR2 (germline): SQVTM, ANQGSEA. In nucleotides, the CDR3 is TGCAGCGTTGAATTTGGCAGGGCGCCCGGGGAGCTGTTTTTT. This gives the protein CSVEFGRAPGELFF.

This clone turned up a few times. The chain links TRBV7-9 to TRBJ1-3; TRBD1 is a possible D gene (5 bases). Germline CDR1 SEHNR, CDR2 FQNEAQ (reference sequence). The CDR3 has 15 residues. The germline V and J ends were trimmed by 3 bases and 1 base, with 10 bases remaining between them. CDR3 sequence reads: CASSLRGRSGNTIYF. CDR3 bases: TGTGCCAGCAGCTTGCGGGGGAGATCTGGAAACACCATATATTTT.

The CDR3: CASSPISRTGRERGYTF. In nucleotides, the CDR3 is TGTGCCAGCAGTCCAATAAGTCGGACAGGGAGGGAGCGCGGCTACACCTTC. The rearrangement uses TRBV2 and TRBJ1-2, with 8 bases identical to TRBD1. Unmatched junction bases numbered 19, after V lost 5 bases and J lost 8 bases. CDR3 length: 17 residues. In germline, CDR1 is SNHLY, CDR2 FYNNEI.

The rearrangement joins TRBV11-3 to TRBJ1-2; 7 bases agree with TRBD1. Germline V gene sequence: CDR1 SGHNT, CDR2 YENEEA. This CDR3 region has 12 residues. Trimming at V came to 2 bases and at J to 7 bases, leaving 1 base not matched to a gene. CDR3 sequence reads: CASSLRDSGYTF. The CDR3 nucleotides are TGTGCCAGCAGCTTAAGGGACAGTGGCTACACCTTC.

The rearrangement links TRBV5-1 to TRBJ2-3; D ambiguous. CDR3 length equals 14 residues. The V end was cut by 0 bases, the J end by 2 bases, with 7 bases between. The germline gives CDR1 SGHRS, CDR2 YFSETQ. The CDR3: CASSLDGNTDTQYF. The CDR3 DNA reads TGCGCCAGCAGCTTGGATGGGAACACAGATACGCAGTATTTT.

This clone has only a few counts. The chain has TRBV30 and TRBJ1-2, with a weak D call TRBD1 (5 bases). This CDR3 has 12 residues. Per the germline V gene, CDR1 is GTSNPN and CDR2 is SVGIG (reference sequence). Deletions cut 7 bases from V and 4 bases from J, with 13 bases between. CDR3 DNA: TGTGCCTCCATTGGGGGAGTCTATGGCTACACCTTC. It yields the protein CASIGGVYGYTF.

This chain uses TRBV6-1 with TRBJ2-3; tentative D call: TRBD1 (5 bases). V lost 7 bases to trimming and J lost 3 bases, with 14 bases between them. CDR3 length equals 14 residues. Germline values: CDR1 MNHNS, CDR2 SASEGT. The CDR3 DNA is TGTGCCAGCACCCAGGGTCTCTCAACAGATACGCAGTATTTT. Residues: CASTQGLSTDTQYF.

The chain employs TRBV5-6 and TRBJ2-2; tentative D call: TRBD2 (5 bases). This CDR3 is built from 13 residues. From germline, CDR1 is SGHDT and CDR2 YYEEEE. The germline V and J ends were trimmed by 4 bases and 4 bases, with 8 bases remaining between them. The CDR3 protein is CASSRGSTGELFF. The DNA for the CDR3 is TGTGCCAGCAGCCGAGGGAGCACCGGGGAGCTGTTTTTT.

V usage is TRBV5-1 and J usage is TRBJ2-7; 10 nucleotides align to TRBD2. With V trimmed by 0 bases and J by 2 bases, 5 bases remained unmatched. The CDR3 has 16 residues. CDR1 SGHRS and CDR2 YFSETQ come from the germline V gene. The chain's CDR3 is CASSLALSGGAYEQYF. CDR3 sequence (DNA): TGCGCCAGCAGCTTGGCCTTGAGCGGGGGGGCCTACGAGCAGTACTTC.

The chain joins TRBV5-1 to TRBJ1-6, with unresolved D. V lost 3 bases and J 11 bases, leaving 12 bases between the germline ends. Germline values: CDR1 SGHRS, CDR2 YFSETQ. CDR3 length equals 13 residues. The CDR3 loop reads CASSSSLGPPLHF. CDR3 DNA sequence: TGCGCCAGCAGCTCGAGTCTAGGGCCACCCCTCCACTTT.

The chain links TRBV4-1 to TRBJ2-4; TRBD1 matches 8 bases. CDR3 length equals 16 residues. Trimming took 1 base from V and 7 from J; bases not matched to a gene: 9. The germline CDR1 and CDR2 sequences are MGHRA and YSYEKL. In nucleotides, the CDR3 is TGCGCCAGCAGCCAAGGGACAGGGTCGGGGCTCAACATTCAGTACTTC. It specifies CASSQGTGSGLNIQYF.

The rearrangement uses TRBV2 and TRBJ2-5, with a weak D call TRBD1 (6 bases). The V gene's germline CDR1 is SNHLY and CDR2 FYNNEI. The CDR3 covers 11 residues. V lost 4 bases and J 13 bases, leaving 13 bases between the germline ends. The CDR3 loop is CASSARDNTYF. CDR3 nucleotides: TGTGCCAGCAGTGCTCGGGACAACACGTACTTC. The full variable domain, with the rest looked up from reference TRBV2 and TRBJ2-5, is EPEVTQTPSHQVTQMGQEVILRCVPISNHLYFYWYRQILGQKVEFLVSFYNNEISEKSEIFDDQFSVERPDGSNFTLKIRSTKLEDSAMYFCASSARDNTYFGPGTRLLVL.

This chain joins TRBV2 and TRBJ1-1; D call uncertain. CDR3 length: 13 residues. CDR1 is SNHLY, CDR2 FYNNEI, per germline. V was pared by 5 bases and J by 1 base, with 8 bases between. CDR3 bases: TGTGCCAGCAGTACAGAGTGGAACACTGAAGCTTTCTTT. The encoded protein is CASSTEWNTEAFF.

This sequence joins TRBV30 and TRBJ2-5, with TRBD2 identical over 15 bases. Germline CDR1 GTSNPN, CDR2 SVGIG (reference sequence). The junction had 12 bases not matched to a gene; V was cut back by 2 bases and J by 5 bases. The CDR3 contains 18 residues. The CDR3 sequence: CAWSPTRTSGGAWETQYF. DNA of the CDR3: TGTGCCTGGAGTCCCACCCGGACTAGCGGGGGGGCCTGGGAGACCCAGTACTTC.

This clone was seen ten or more times. Distinct nucleotide sequences in the sample also encode this CDR3. This sequence joins TRBV19 and TRBJ2-7; the D gene is possibly TRBD1 (6 bases). V gave up 5 bases and J gave up 2 bases, with 13 bases separating them. Germline CDR1 is LNHDA and CDR2 is SQIVND (reference sequence). This CDR3 has 14 residues. Written as DNA, the CDR3 is TGTGCCAGTAGTGTCGGACAGAGAACCTACGAGCAGTACTTC. Encoded protein: CASSVGQRTYEQYF.

For the CDR3, the DNA is TGTGCCAGCAGCCTGGGGGTGACAGATACGCAGTATTTT. Its protein is CASSLGVTDTQYF. V usage is TRBV7-9 and J usage is TRBJ2-3; D tentatively reads TRBD1 or TRBD2 (5 bases each). CDR3 size: 13 residues. V was trimmed by 5 bases and J by 3 bases, leaving 9 bases between them. Germline values: CDR1 SEHNR, CDR2 FQNEAQ (reference sequence).

This rearrangement joins TRBV30 to TRBJ2-1; 12 bases map to TRBD1. After removal of 2 bases from V and 9 bases from J, the junction contained 11 bases not matched to a gene. This CDR3 comprises 16 residues. Germline lookup yields CDR1 GTSNPN and CDR2 SVGIG (reference sequence). The CDR3 is CAWSPGTGGSLVEQFF. CDR3 sequence (DNA): TGTGCCTGGAGTCCTGGGACAGGGGGCAGTTTAGTTGAGCAGTTCTTC.

The chain couples TRBV5-1 to TRBJ1-6; D remains ambiguous. The germline CDR1 and CDR2 sequences are SGHRS and YFSETQ. There are 14 residues in the CDR3. V dropped 3 bases and J dropped 6 bases, with 10 bases sitting between them. Here the CDR3 reads CASSYSGGNSPLHF. CDR3 DNA: TGCGCCAGCAGCTACAGTGGAGGTAATTCACCCCTCCACTTT.

The rearrangement joins TRBV4-2 to TRBJ2-5; D not certain. The germline V gene has CDR1 LGHNA and CDR2 YNFKEQ. The CDR3 has 11 amino acids. V lost 5 bases and J lost 4, with 5 bases in between. The DNA of the CDR3 is TGTGCCAGCAGCGAACGAGAGACCCAGTACTTC. It codes for CASSERETQYF.

This clone showed up just a few times. V usage is TRBV27 and J usage is TRBJ1-1; D unresolved. Trimming removed 7 bases at V and 1 base at J, with 10 bases between. CDR3 length: 13 residues. Per the germline V gene, CDR1 is MNHEY and CDR2 is SMNVEV (reference sequence). CDR3 sequence: CASKQNQNTEAFF. The DNA of the CDR3 is TGTGCCAGCAAGCAGAATCAGAACACTGAAGCTTTCTTT.

The CDR3 spells CASSQVGQGVGEQYF. The DNA for the CDR3 is TGTGCCAGCAGCCAAGTAGGACAGGGGGTTGGGGAGCAGTACTTC. The V gene is TRBV4-2, the J gene TRBJ2-7, with TRBD1 matching 10 bases. This CDR3 is built from 15 residues. Per germline, CDR1 LGHNA and CDR2 YNFKEQ. The J segment lost 7 bases and the V segment lost 1 base, leaving 7 bases of the junction unmatched.

The rearrangement links TRBV7-2 to TRBJ1-5; D remains unclear. The CDR3 is made up of 14 amino acids. V was cut by 3 bases and J by 2 bases, with 8 bases left in between. CDR1 is SGHTA, CDR2 FQGNSA, per germline. CDR3 in DNA: TGTGCCAGCAGCTTGGCCCCCCGCAATCAGCCCCAGCATTTT. It translates to CASSLAPRNQPQHF.

V gene TRBV29-1 combines with J gene TRBJ2-1; either TRBD1 or TRBD2 may fit D (5 bases each). The length of the CDR3 is 10 residues. In germline, CDR1 is SQVTM, CDR2 ANQGSEA. V gave up 7 bases and J gave up 7 bases, with 8 bases separating them. In DNA, the CDR3 is TGCAGCGCCGGGGCTAATGAGCAGTTCTTC. Amino acids: CSAGANEQFF.

This chain links TRBV2 with TRBJ2-3; TRBD2 is a possible D gene (7 bases). The CDR3 is 16 amino acids. V dropped 10 bases and J dropped 7 bases, with 27 bases sitting between them. Germline V gene sequence: CDR1 SNHLY, CDR2 FYNNEI. CDR3 nucleotides: TGTGCCAACCGGAACAGGGCAGGGAGGGAATGGAATACGCAGTATTTT. This codes for CANRNRAGREWNTQYF.